This is a list of T cell receptor beta chains from one sample in a study of blood T cell repertoires in COVID-19. Generated by immunoSEQ multiplex PCR, the TCRdb table keeps only in-frame clones and is missing some. This repertoire shows 80,000 to 100,000 clones, less than 85% found once; its top ten account for about 8.4%. Sequencing was carried out using peripheral blood. Every receptor here comes from a man aged 45-65 years who had recovered from COVID-19. Both conserved end residues are part of each CDR3. The D gene is left open where the match is weak. Only some rows state a clone size, as once, few, many or a class for expanded clones.

DNA | CDR3 | J | length | D | V | size
TGTGCCAGTGGGGACAGGGGGCAGGCAGATACGCAGTATTTT | CASGDRGQADTQYF | TRBJ2-3 | 14 | TRBD1 | TRBV19 | -
TGTGCCAGCAGCCAACAACCGACAGGGGTCTACAATGAGCAGTTCTTC | CASSQQPTGVYNEQFF | TRBJ2-1 | 16 | TRBD1 | TRBV4-2 | -
TGTGCCTCGGACAAAGACAGGGGTTTCACAGATACGCAGTATTTT | CASDKDRGFTDTQYF | TRBJ2-3 | 15 | TRBD1 | TRBV7-2 | -
TGTGCCAGCTCACCAGAAGGGGTAGGGAGGACACCCCTCCACTTT | CASSPEGVGRTPLHF | TRBJ1-6 | 15 | - | TRBV18 | -
TGTGCCAGCAGCTATCGAGGGAACGAGCAGTACTTC | CASSYRGNEQYF | TRBJ2-7 | 12 | - | TRBV27 | -
TGTGCCAGCAGTCCCGTCAGCGGAGGCTACGAGCAGTACTTC | CASSPVSGGYEQYF | TRBJ2-7 | 14 | - | TRBV6-2/TRBV6-3 | -
TGTGCCAGCAGTTTTTCCCTTTACGAGCAGTACTTC | CASSFSLYEQYF | TRBJ2-7 | 12 | - | TRBV28 | -
TGTGCCAGTAGAACAGGGGGGACAGATACGCAGTATTTT | CASRTGGTDTQYF | TRBJ2-3 | 13 | TRBD1 | TRBV5-4 | -
TGTGCCAGCAGCCTGTCGGGGGGCCAAGAGACCCAGTACTTC | CASSLSGGQETQYF | TRBJ2-5 | 14 | TRBD2 | TRBV7-9 | -
TGCGCCAGCAGCTTTACAGGGGGGAATCAGCCCCAGCATTTT | CASSFTGGNQPQHF | TRBJ1-5 | 14 | TRBD1 | TRBV5-1 | -
TGCGCCAGCAGCTCTGGGACAGCTAATGAAAAACTGTTTTTT | CASSSGTANEKLFF | TRBJ1-4 | 14 | TRBD1 | TRBV5-1 | -
TGTGCCAGCAGTTTACGCAGGGGAACGGGCTCCTATAATTCACCCCTCCACTTT | CASSLRRGTGSYNSPLHF | TRBJ1-6 | 18 | - | TRBV27 | -
TGTGCCAGCAGTGATTCGGGGGCCAACGTCCTGACTTTC | CASSDSGANVLTF | TRBJ2-6 | 13 | - | TRBV2 | -
TGTGCCAGCAGCCTGACAGGGGACACTGAAGCTTTCTTT | CASSLTGDTEAFF | TRBJ1-1 | 13 | TRBD1 | TRBV2 | -
TGTGCCAGCAGCTTAGGACAGGGGAACACTGAAGCTTTCTTT | CASSLGQGNTEAFF | TRBJ1-1 | 14 | TRBD1 | TRBV6-5 | -
TGTGCCAGCAGCGTAGGAGCCAGTGGGAGAAACTATGGCTACACCTTC | CASSVGASGRNYGYTF | TRBJ1-2 | 16 | - | TRBV9 | -
TGCGCCAGCAGCCAAGATTCAGGCGAGCAGTACTTC | CASSQDSGEQYF | TRBJ2-7 | 12 | - | TRBV4-1 | -
TGTGCCAGCAGCTTAGACTCCTCCTACAATGAGCAGTTCTTC | CASSLDSSYNEQFF | TRBJ2-1 | 14 | - | TRBV7-9 | -
TGTGCCAGCAGCGCCCGGACAGGGCTCGCTGAAGCTTTCTTT | CASSARTGLAEAFF | TRBJ1-1 | 14 | TRBD1 | TRBV7-3 | once
TGTGCCAGTAGAAAAGCAGGGACAGACAATCAGCCCCAGCATTTT | CASRKAGTDNQPQHF | TRBJ1-5 | 15 | TRBD1 | TRBV6-5 | few
TGTGCCAGCAGCTCCGACAGGGGGAGCACTGAAGCTTTCTTT | CASSSDRGSTEAFF | TRBJ1-1 | 14 | TRBD1 | TRBV7-9 | few
TGTGCCAGTAGTAACGCGGCGGAGCAGTACTTC | CASSNAAEQYF | TRBJ2-7 | 11 | - | TRBV19 | -
TGCGCCAGCAGCTCTATAGCGGGAGTGGGCAATGAGCAGTTCTTC | CASSSIAGVGNEQFF | TRBJ2-1 | 15 | TRBD2 | TRBV5-1 | -
TGTGCCAGCAGTTTAAATATTGGGACAGGCCAAGAGACCCAGTACTTC | CASSLNIGTGQETQYF | TRBJ2-5 | 16 | TRBD1 | TRBV28 | -
TGTGCCAGCAGTAAAAGGGACATAGATGGCTACACCTTC | CASSKRDIDGYTF | TRBJ1-2 | 13 | - | TRBV2 | -
TGCGCCAGCAGCTTAACGCAGGGGGCGAATGGCTACACCTTC | CASSLTQGANGYTF | TRBJ1-2 | 14 | TRBD1 | TRBV5-1 | -
TGCAGCGTTATCGGGGGGGCTAATGAAAAACTGTTTTTT | CSVIGGANEKLFF | TRBJ1-4 | 13 | - | TRBV29-1 | -
TGTGCCAGCAGCCTTAGCGGGAGTTTGACAGATACGCAGTATTTT | CASSLSGSLTDTQYF | TRBJ2-3 | 15 | TRBD2 | TRBV28 | -
TGTGCCAGCAGTGATGCTAGCGGGAGTACCGGGGAGCTGTTTTTT | CASSDASGSTGELFF | TRBJ2-2 | 15 | TRBD2 | TRBV2 | -
TGTGCCAGCTCCTCCAACATCCTCTCTGGGGCCAACGTCCTGACTTTC | CASSSNILSGANVLTF | TRBJ2-6 | 16 | - | TRBV18 | once
TGTGCCAGCAGTGATACCGCAGGGGCCTACGAGCAGTACTTC | CASSDTAGAYEQYF | TRBJ2-7 | 14 | - | TRBV6-2/TRBV6-3 | -
TGTGCCAGTCCGGGCGGGACGGAGCAGTTCTTC | CASPGGTEQFF | TRBJ2-1 | 11 | - | TRBV6-4 | -
TGCAGTGCTGCCTGGGGGGGTGAAGCTTTCTTT | CSAAWGGEAFF | TRBJ1-1 | 11 | - | TRBV20-1 | -
TGTGCCAGCAGCTTAGGGGACAGCCCCACGTTACACACCGGGGAGCTGTTTTTT | CASSLGDSPTLHTGELFF | TRBJ2-2 | 18 | TRBD1 | TRBV7-8 | -
TGTGCCAGCAGTTTAGGCGCGGGTCTGGAGCAGTACTTC | CASSLGAGLEQYF | TRBJ2-7 | 13 | - | TRBV12-3/TRBV12-4 | -
TGTGCCAGCACCTCCCGGACAGGTTTACTCAATCAGCCCCAGCATTTT | CASTSRTGLLNQPQHF | TRBJ1-5 | 16 | TRBD1 | TRBV7-2 | -
TGCGCCAGCAGTCCTTCCGGGACTAGCAATTTCGAGACCCAGTACTTC | CASSPSGTSNFETQYF | TRBJ2-5 | 16 | TRBD2 | TRBV5-1 | -
TGTGCCACCCAGGGGCACATCTCCTACAATGAGCAGTTCTTC | CATQGHISYNEQFF | TRBJ2-1 | 14 | - | TRBV27 | few
TGTGCCAGCAGCGAGCAGGGGGGAGACACAGATACGCAGTATTTT | CASSEQGGDTDTQYF | TRBJ2-3 | 15 | - | TRBV9 | -
TGTGCCAGCCGCAGGCCAGGCGCGCAGGGTGGGATTGCAACTAATGAAAAACTGTTTTTT | CASRRPGAQGGIATNEKLFF | TRBJ1-4 | 20 | - | TRBV21-1 | once
TGTGCCAGCAGCCCCTACCAGGGAGGGGGAACTGAAGCTTTCTTT | CASSPYQGGGTEAFF | TRBJ1-1 | 15 | - | TRBV5-4 | -
TGTGCCAGCAGCGGAGGACTGGTGACAGATACGCAGTATTTT | CASSGGLVTDTQYF | TRBJ2-3 | 14 | - | TRBV9 | -
TGTGCCAGCAGCGTTAACGGGGGGATGGGGACTGAAGCTTTCTTT | CASSVNGGMGTEAFF | TRBJ1-1 | 15 | - | TRBV27 | -
TGTGCCAGCAGACTGACTGGGAGCTCCTACGAGCAGTACTTC | CASRLTGSSYEQYF | TRBJ2-7 | 14 | - | TRBV6-4 | -
TGTGCCAGCAGCAAATTCTCTGGACAGGCCCACTCCTACGAGCAGTACTTC | CASSKFSGQAHSYEQYF | TRBJ2-7 | 17 | - | TRBV21-1 | -
TGTGCCAGCTCCAAAGGGGAAGCGCTCTCCTACAATGAGCAGTTCTTC | CASSKGEALSYNEQFF | TRBJ2-1 | 16 | - | TRBV6-4 | -
TGTGCCAGCAGAATTGAATCCTTGGGGGGTAACACTGAAGCTTTCTTT | CASRIESLGGNTEAFF | TRBJ1-1 | 16 | - | TRBV2 | -
TGTGCCAGCAGTTATAACAGGGGGCTCGGCTACACCTTC | CASSYNRGLGYTF | TRBJ1-2 | 13 | TRBD1 | TRBV12-3/TRBV12-4 | -
TGTGCCAGCAGCGCCACAGTAACCGGGGAGCTGTTTTTT | CASSATVTGELFF | TRBJ2-2 | 13 | - | TRBV9 | -
TGTGCCAGCAGCCCGAGGCTCCCCAATCAGCCCCAGCATTTT | CASSPRLPNQPQHF | TRBJ1-5 | 14 | - | TRBV9 | -
TGTGCCAGTTCCACTAGCCTCAAATCCTACAATGAGCAGTTCTTC | CASSTSLKSYNEQFF | TRBJ2-1 | 15 | - | TRBV25-1 | -
TGTGCCAGCAGTACAAACAGGGGGCGAGGCAATCAGCCCCAGCATTTT | CASSTNRGRGNQPQHF | TRBJ1-5 | 16 | TRBD1 | TRBV28 | -